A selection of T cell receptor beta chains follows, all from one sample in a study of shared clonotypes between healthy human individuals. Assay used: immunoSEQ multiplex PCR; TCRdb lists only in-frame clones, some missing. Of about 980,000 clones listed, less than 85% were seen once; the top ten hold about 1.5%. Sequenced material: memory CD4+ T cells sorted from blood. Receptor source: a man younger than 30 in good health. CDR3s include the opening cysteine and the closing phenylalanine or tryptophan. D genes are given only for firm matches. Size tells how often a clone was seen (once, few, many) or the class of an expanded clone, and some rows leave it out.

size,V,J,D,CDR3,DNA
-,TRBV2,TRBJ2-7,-,CASSRQAQSYEQYF,TGTGCCAGCAGTAGACAGGCGCAGTCCTACGAGCAGTACTTC
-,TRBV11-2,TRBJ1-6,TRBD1,CASSLYPGTGDSPLHF,TGTGCCAGCAGCTTGTACCCCGGGACAGGGGATTCACCCCTCCACTTT
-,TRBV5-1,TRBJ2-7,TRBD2,CASRLAGDGGEQYF,TGCGCCAGCAGGCTAGCGGGAGATGGGGGCGAGCAGTACTTC
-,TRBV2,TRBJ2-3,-,CASSLGAVGTDTQYF,TGTGCCAGCTCCCTGGGAGCGGTAGGCACAGATACGCAGTATTTT
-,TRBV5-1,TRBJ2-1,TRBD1,CASSSTGTGPSYNEQFF,TGCGCCAGCAGCTCGACCGGGACAGGTCCCTCCTACAATGAGCAGTTCTTC
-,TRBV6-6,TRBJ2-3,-,CASSYLGDTQYF,TGTGCCAGCAGTTACTTAGGGGATACGCAGTATTTT
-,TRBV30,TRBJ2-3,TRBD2,CAWSVGGGRTDTQYF,TGTGCCTGGAGTGTAGGCGGGGGTCGCACAGATACGCAGTATTTT
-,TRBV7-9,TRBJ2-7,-,CASSDPRVTSYEQYF,TGTGCCAGCAGCGACCCGAGGGTTACGTCCTACGAGCAGTACTTC
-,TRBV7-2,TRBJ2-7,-,CASSLDRSSYEQYF,TGTGCCAGCAGCTTAGACAGGAGCTCCTACGAGCAGTACTTC
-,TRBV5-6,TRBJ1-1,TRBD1,CASSSTGVLNTEAFF,TGTGCCAGCAGCTCGACAGGGGTCCTGAACACTGAAGCTTTCTTT
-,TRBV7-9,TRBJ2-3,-,CASSYVQGGDTQYF,TGTGCCAGCAGCTATGTCCAGGGCGGGGATACGCAGTATTTT
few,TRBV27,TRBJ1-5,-,CASGSSGLYSNQPQHF,TGTGCCAGCGGCTCGAGCGGGCTCTATAGCAATCAGCCCCAGCATTTT
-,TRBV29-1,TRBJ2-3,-,CSVGLPASTDTQYF,TGCAGCGTGGGACTGCCGGCTAGCACAGATACGCAGTATTTT
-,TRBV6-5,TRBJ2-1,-,CASVRTHGSYNEQFF,TGTGCCAGCGTCCGGACTCACGGCTCCTACAATGAGCAGTTCTTC
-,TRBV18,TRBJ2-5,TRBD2,CASSQPGLAVSLTQYF,TGTGCCAGCTCACAGCCGGGACTAGCGGTCTCTTTGACCCAGTACTTC
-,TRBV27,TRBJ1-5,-,CASSPAVFQPQHF,TGTGCCAGCAGCCCGGCAGTCTTCCAGCCCCAGCATTTT
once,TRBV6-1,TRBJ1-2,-,CASSEQFQQRANYGYTF,TGTGCCAGCAGTGAACAATTTCAACAGCGCGCTAACTATGGCTACACCTTC
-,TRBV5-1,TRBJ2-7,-,CASSLGREQYF,TGCGCCAGCAGCTTGGGGCGCGAGCAGTACTTC
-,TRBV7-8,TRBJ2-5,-,CASSPRTNSQETQYF,TGTGCCAGCAGCCCCCGGACTAACTCACAAGAGACCCAGTACTTC
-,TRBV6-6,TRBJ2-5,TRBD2,CAGSGVAGYQETQYF,TGTGCCGGATCAGGGGTAGCGGGGTACCAAGAGACCCAGTACTTC
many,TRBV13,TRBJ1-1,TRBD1,CASSHGQGSTEAFF,TGTGCCAGCAGCCACGGACAGGGTAGCACTGAAGCTTTCTTT
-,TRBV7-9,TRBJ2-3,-,CASSGWTVRTDTQYF,TGTGCCAGCAGCGGGTGGACAGTTCGCACAGATACGCAGTATTTT
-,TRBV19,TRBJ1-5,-,CASSIGQQSNQPQHF,TGTGCCAGTAGTATAGGGCAACAGAGCAATCAGCCCCAGCATTTT
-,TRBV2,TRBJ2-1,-,CASRISDYNEQFF,TGTGCCAGCAGAATTTCGGACTACAATGAGCAGTTCTTC
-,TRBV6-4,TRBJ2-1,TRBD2,CASSDRSTSGVTLFF,TGTGCCAGCAGTGACCGATCGACTAGCGGGGTTACCCTGTTCTTC
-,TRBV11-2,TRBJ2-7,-,CASSIGRGGVGEQYF,TGTGCCAGCAGCATCGGACGGGGTGGCGTTGGCGAGCAGTACTTC
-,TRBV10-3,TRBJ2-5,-,CAISGAGSWETQYF,TGTGCCATCAGTGGGGCCGGGTCCTGGGAGACCCAGTACTTC
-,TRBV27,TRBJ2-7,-,CASSFGYEQYF,TGTGCCAGCAGTTTCGGTTACGAGCAGTACTTC